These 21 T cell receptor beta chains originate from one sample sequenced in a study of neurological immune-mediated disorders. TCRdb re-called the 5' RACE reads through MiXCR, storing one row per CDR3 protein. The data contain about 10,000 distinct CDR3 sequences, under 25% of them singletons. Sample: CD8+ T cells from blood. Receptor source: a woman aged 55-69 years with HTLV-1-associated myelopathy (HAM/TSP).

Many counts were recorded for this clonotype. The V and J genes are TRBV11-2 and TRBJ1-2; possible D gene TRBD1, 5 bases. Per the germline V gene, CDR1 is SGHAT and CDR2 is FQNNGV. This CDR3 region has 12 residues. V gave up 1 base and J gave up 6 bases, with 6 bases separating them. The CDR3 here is CASSLVGDGYTF. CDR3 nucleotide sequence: TGTGCCAGCAGCTTAGTGGGGGATGGCTACACCTTC.

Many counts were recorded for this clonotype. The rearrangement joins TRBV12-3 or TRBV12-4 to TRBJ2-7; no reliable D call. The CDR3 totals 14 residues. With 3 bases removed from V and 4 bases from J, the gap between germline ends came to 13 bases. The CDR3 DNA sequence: TGTGCCAGCAGTTTCCGACGGTACACTTACGAGCAGTACTTC. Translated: CASSFRRYTYEQYF.

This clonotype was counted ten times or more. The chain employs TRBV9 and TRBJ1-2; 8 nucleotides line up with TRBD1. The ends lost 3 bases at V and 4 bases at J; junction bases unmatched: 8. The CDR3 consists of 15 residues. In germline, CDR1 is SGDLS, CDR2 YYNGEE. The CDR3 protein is CASSGAGGRGYGYTF. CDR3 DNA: TGTGCCAGCAGCGGCGCAGGGGGCCGTGGCTATGGCTACACCTTC.

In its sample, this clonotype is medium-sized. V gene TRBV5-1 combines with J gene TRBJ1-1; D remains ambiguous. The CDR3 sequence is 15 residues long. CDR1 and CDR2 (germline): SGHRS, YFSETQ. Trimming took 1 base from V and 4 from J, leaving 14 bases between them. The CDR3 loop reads CASSLLYGSGTEAFF. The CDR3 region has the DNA TGCGCCAGCAGCTTGCTTTACGGGAGTGGCACTGAAGCTTTCTTT.

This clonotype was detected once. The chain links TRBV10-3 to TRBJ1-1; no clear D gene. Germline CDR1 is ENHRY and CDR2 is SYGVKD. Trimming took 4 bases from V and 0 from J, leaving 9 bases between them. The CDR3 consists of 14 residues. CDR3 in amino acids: CAISGAQMNTEAFF. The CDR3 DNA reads TGTGCCATCAGTGGGGCCCAAATGAACACTGAAGCTTTCTTT.

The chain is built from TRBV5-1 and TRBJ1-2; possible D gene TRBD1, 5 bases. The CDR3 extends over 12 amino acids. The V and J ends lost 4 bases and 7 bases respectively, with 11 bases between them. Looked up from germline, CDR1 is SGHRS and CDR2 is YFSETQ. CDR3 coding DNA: TGCGCCAGCAGCCCGGGGGGGGTTGGCTACACCTTC. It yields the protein CASSPGGVGYTF.

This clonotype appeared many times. The CDR3 DNA reads TGCGCCAGCAGCTTGCCCAGGGCCACCTACGAGCAGTACTTC. This gives the protein CASSLPRATYEQYF. The chain carries TRBV5-1 and TRBJ2-7, with a possible D match to TRBD1 (5 bases). The CDR3 covers 14 residues. Germline loops: CDR1 SGHRS, CDR2 YFSETQ. V lost 1 base and J 2 bases, leaving 10 bases between the germline ends.

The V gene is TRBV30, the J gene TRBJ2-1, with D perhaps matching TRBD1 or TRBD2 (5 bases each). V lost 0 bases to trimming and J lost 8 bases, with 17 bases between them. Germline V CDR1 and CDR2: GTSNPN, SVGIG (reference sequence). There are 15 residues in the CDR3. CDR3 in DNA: TGTGCCTGGAGTGTAATGGCAGGGACGTACCATGAGCAGTTCTTC. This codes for CAWSVMAGTYHEQFF.

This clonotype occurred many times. The DNA of the CDR3 is TGCAGTGCTACCCGGGGGTTGAACACTGAAGCTTTCTTT. This gives the protein CSATRGLNTEAFF. This rearrangement joins TRBV20-1 to TRBJ1-1; tentative D call: TRBD1 (5 bases). V lost 4 bases, J lost 0 bases, and 9 bases lay in between. Germline loops: CDR1 DFQATT, CDR2 SNEGSKA (reference sequence). The CDR3 loop spans 13 amino acids.

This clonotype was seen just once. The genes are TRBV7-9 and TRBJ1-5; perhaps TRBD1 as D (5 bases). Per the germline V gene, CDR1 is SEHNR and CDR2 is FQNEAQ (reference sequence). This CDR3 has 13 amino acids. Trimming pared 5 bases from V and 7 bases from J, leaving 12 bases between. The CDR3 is CASSPVGEQPQHF. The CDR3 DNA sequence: TGTGCCAGCAGCCCGGTAGGGGAACAGCCCCAGCATTTT.

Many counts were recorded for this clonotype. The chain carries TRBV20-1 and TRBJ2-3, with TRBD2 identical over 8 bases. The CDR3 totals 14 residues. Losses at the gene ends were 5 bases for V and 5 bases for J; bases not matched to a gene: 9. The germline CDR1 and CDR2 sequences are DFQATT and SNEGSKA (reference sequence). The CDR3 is CSAGLGGAGDTQYF. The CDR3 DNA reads TGCAGTGCTGGCCTCGGGGGGGCTGGAGATACGCAGTATTTT.

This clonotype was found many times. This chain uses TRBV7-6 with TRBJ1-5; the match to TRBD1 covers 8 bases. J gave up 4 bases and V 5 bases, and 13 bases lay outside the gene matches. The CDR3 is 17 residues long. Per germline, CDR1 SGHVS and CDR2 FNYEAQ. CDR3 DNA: TGTGCCAGCAGCCGATACCCCCAGGGGGCATTAAATCAGCCCCAGCATTTT. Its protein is CASSRYPQGALNQPQHF.

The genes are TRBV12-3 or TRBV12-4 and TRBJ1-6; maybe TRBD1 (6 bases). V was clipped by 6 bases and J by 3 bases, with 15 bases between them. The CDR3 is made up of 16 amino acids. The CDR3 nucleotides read TGTGCCAGCAGCTTCTCTCGGACAGTCTATAATTCACCCCTCCACTTT. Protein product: CASSFSRTVYNSPLHF.

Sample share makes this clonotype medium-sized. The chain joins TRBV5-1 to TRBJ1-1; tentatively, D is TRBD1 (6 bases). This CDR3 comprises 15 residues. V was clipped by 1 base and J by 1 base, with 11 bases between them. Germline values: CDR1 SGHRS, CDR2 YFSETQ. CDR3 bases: TGCGCCAGCAGCTTGAGGGGGACGGGGAACACTGAAGCTTTCTTT. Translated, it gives CASSLRGTGNTEAFF. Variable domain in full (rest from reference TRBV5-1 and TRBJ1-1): KAGVTQTPRYLIKTRGQQVTLSCSPISGHRSVSWYQQTPGQGLQFLFEYFSETQRNKGNFPGRFSGRQFSNSRSEMNVSTLELGDSALYLCASSLRGTGNTEAFFGQGTRLTVV.

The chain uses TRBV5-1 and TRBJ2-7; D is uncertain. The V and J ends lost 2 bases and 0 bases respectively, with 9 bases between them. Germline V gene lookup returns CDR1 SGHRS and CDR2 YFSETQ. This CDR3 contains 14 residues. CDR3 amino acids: CASSLQSSSYEQYF. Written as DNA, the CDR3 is TGCGCCAGCAGCTTACAGTCAAGCTCCTACGAGCAGTACTTC.

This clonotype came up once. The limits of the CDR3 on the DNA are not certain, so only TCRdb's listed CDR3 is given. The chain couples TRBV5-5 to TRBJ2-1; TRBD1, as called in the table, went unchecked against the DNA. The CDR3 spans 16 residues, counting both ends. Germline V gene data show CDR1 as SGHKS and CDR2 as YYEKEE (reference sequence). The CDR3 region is CASSLAVGRGTNEKFF.

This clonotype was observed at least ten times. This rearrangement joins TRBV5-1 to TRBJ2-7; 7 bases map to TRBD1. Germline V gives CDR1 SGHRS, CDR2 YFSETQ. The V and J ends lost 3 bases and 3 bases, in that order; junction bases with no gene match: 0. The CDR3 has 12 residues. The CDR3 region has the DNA TGCGCCAGCAGCTGGGACAGCTACGAGCAGTACTTC. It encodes CASSWDSYEQYF.

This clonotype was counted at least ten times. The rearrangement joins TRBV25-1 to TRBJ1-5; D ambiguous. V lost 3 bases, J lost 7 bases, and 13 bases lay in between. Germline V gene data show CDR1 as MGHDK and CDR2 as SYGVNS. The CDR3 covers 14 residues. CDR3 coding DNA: TGTGCCAGCAGTGAGGGAAGTAGCGCCCAGCCCCAGCATTTT. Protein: CASSEGSSAQPQHF.

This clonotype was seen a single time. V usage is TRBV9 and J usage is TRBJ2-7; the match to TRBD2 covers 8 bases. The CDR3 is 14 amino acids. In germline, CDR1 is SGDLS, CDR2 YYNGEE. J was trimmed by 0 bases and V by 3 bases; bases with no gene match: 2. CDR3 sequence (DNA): TGTGCCAGCAGCGCGGGGACTAGCTCCTACGAGCAGTACTTC. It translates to CASSAGTSSYEQYF.

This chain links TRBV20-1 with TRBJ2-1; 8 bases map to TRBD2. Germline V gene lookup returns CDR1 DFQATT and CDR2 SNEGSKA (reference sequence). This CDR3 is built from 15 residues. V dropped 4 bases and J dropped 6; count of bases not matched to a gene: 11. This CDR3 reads CSATTSGGAANEQFF. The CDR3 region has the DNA TGCAGTGCTACTACCTCCGGGGGGGCGGCCAATGAGCAGTTCTTC.

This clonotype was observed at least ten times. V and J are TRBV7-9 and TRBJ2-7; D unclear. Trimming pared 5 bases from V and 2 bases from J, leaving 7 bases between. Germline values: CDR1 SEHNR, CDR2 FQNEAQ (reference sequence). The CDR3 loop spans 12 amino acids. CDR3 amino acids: CASSLPAYEQYF. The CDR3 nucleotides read TGTGCCAGCAGCCTTCCGGCCTACGAGCAGTACTTC. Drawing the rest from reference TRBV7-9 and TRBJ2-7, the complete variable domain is DTGVSQNPRHKITKRGQNVTFRCDPISEHNRLYWYRQTLGQGPEFLTYFQNEAQLEKSRLLSDRFSAERPKGSFSTLEIQRTEQGDSAMYLCASSLPAYEQYFGPGTRLTVT.